This TCR beta chain is from a study of blood T cell repertoires in COVID-19. This clone has more than one count but fewer than ten. TCRdb's table, derived via immunoSEQ multiplex PCR, lists solely in-frame clones and lacks some. Among a few hundred thousand clones listed, over 75% were seen once. V dropped 1 base and J dropped 5; count of bases not matched to a gene: 5. Germline assignment: CDR1 SEHNR and CDR2 FQNEAQ (reference sequence). This CDR3 region has 16 residues. The origin of this receptor is a young man who had recovered from COVID-19. Sequencing used PBMCs or T cells enriched from blood (not recorded which). The V and J genes are TRBV7-9 and TRBJ2-1, with TRBD2 identical over 10 bases. CDR3 region: CASSLVRLAGDNEQFF. The CDR3, as DNA: TGTGCCAGCAGCTTAGTGAGGCTAGCGGGAGACAATGAGCAGTTCTTC.